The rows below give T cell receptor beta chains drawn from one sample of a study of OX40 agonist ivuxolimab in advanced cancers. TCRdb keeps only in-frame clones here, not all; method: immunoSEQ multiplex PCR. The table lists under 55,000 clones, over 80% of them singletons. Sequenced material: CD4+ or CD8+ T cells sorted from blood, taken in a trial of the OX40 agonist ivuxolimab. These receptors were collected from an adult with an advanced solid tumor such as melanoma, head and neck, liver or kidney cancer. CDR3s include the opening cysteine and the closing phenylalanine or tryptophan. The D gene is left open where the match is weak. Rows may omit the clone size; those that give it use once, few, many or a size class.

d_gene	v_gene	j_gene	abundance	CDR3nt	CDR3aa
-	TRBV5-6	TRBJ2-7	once	TGTGCCAGCAGTAGCGGTCCCACCTACGAGCAGTACTTC	CASSSGPTYEQYF
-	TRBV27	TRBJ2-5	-	TGTGCCAGCAGCTTAGGGTGGGTCGGCGAGACCCAGTACTTC	CASSLGWVGETQYF
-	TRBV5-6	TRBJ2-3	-	TGTGCCAGCAGCTCTCCTCAGGGGGGTAACACAGATACGCAGTATTTT	CASSSPQGGNTDTQYF
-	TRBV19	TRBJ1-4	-	TGTGCCAGTAGTATGGGGGCAGTTTATAATGAAAAACTGTTTTTT	CASSMGAVYNEKLFF
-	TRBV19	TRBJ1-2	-	TGTGCCAGTACCGCAGACTATGGCTACACCTTC	CASTADYGYTF
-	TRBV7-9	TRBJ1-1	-	TGTGCCAGCAGCTTACAACAGGGCGCGTACACTGAAGCTTTCTTT	CASSLQQGAYTEAFF
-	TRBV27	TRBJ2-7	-	TGTGCCAGCAGTTTGGGCCCGGAGCAGTACTTC	CASSLGPEQYF
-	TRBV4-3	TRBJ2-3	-	TGCGCCAGCAGACCCGACACAGTTAGCACAGATACGCAGTATTTT	CASRPDTVSTDTQYF
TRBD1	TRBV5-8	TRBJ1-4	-	TGTGCCAGCGGCAGGGGGACTAATGAAAAACTGTTTTTT	CASGRGTNEKLFF
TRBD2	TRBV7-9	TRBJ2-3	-	TGTGCCAGCAGCTTAGTGTTGCTAAGTGGACTAGCGGGACGCCATACGCAGTATTTT	CASSLVLLSGLAGRHTQYF
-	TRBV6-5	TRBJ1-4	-	TGTGCCAGCAGTTACGGGCAGGTTGTTACTAATGAAAAACTGTTTTTT	CASSYGQVVTNEKLFF
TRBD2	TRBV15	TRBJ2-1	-	TGTGCCACCAGCAGCTTAGCGGGAGGGCCAGGGGATGAGCAGTTCTTC	CATSSLAGGPGDEQFF
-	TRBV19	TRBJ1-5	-	TGTGCCAGTAGTGCCCTCGCTTATCAGCCCCAGCATTTT	CASSALAYQPQHF
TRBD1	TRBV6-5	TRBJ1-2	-	TGTGCCAGCAGTTACTCACAGGGGGTCCCTCTCTATGGCTACACCTTC	CASSYSQGVPLYGYTF
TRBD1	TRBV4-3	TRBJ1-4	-	TGCGCCAGCAGCCAAGGGGGGAACAGGGGTGACGAAAAACTGTTTTTT	CASSQGGNRGDEKLFF